This T cell receptor (beta chain) is drawn from a study of beta chain features in type 1 diabetes. Per the germline V gene, CDR1 is SNHLY and CDR2 is FYNNEI. The CDR3 is 15 amino acids. The junction had 6 bases not matched to a gene; V was cut back by 4 bases and J by 8 bases. The isolated RNA, all of it, was reverse transcribed, so expressed TCRB transcripts were what got sequenced. The assay was immunoSEQ multiplex PCR, and TCRdb's table has in-frame clones only and misses some. The sample includes about 230,000 clones, over 7.5% seen only once; the top ten take 0.03% to 0.04%. Remarks on this clone: Antigen: not known.

Findings and caveats of the study: Within patients, naive, central memory and Treg TCRB repertoires seemed more similar than within healthy donors.

The specimen sequenced was naive CD4+ T cells from blood. The sequence was obtained from a woman younger than 35 in good health. This sequence joins TRBV2 and TRBJ2-1; 12 nucleotides line up with TRBD2. The CDR3 loop is CASSGLAGGLHEQFF. The CDR3 region has the DNA TGTGCCAGCAGTGGCCTAGCGGGAGGGCTGCATGAGCAGTTCTTC.